This TCR beta chain was documented in a study of a mutant IDH1 vaccine in newly diagnosed glioma. About the research overall: Beforehand, treatment had been radiotherapy, temozolomide, or both; the majority received both.

Germline CDR1 KGHSH, CDR2 LQKENI. The CDR3 is 14 residues long. J lost 8 bases, V lost 5 bases, and 6 bases had no gene match. Time point meaning: week 5, during vaccination. What each vaccine dose contained was 300 ug of mutant IDH1 20-mer peptide, accompanied by topical imiquimod. Here immunoSEQ multiplex PCR was the method, and the copy in TCRdb shows in-frame clones only, minus some. The table lists around 61,000 clones, around 90% of them singletons. This clone was counted a single time. Antigen: not known. The sample in question was PBMCs, obtained from a glioma patient whose treatment included an IDH1 peptide vaccine. The chain is built from TRBV18 and TRBJ1-4; 9 bases are shared with TRBD1. This TCR was recovered from a woman in her forties with glioma. DNA for the CDR3: TGTGCCAGCTCAACACAGGGGGCGCAAGAAAAACTGTTTTTT. This sequence encodes CASSTQGAQEKLFF.